The entry below describes one T cell receptor beta chain. The antigen remains unidentified. The data belong to a study of human versus mouse CDR3 diversity and MHC coevolution. The overall study: Samples had between roughly 5.5 x 10^6 and 1.6 x 10^7 valid reads.

Points from the study as a whole: Clonal inequality was lowest in most of the three human donors. Roughly 1.5 million TCR beta clonotypes were estimated for humans, the largest repertoire.

Repertoires were generated with immunoSEQ multiplex PCR, while TCRdb's copy carries only in-frame clones and drops some. The table lists about 81,000 clones, 85% to 95% of them singletons. The sample was naive CD4+ T cells from blood. Regarding subset: CD45RO-negative CD62L-positive naive CD4 T cells. This sequence originates from a person aged 25 to 69 in good health.

The CDR3 nucleotides are TGTGCCATCAGCCGACTAGCGTCCGATACGCAGTATTTT. Its translation: CAISRLASDTQYF. The rearrangement uses TRBV6-5 and TRBJ2-3; 8 bases are a match to TRBD2. After removal of 10 bases from V and 6 bases from J, the junction contained 9 bases not matched to a gene. The CDR3 has 13 amino acids. Looked up from germline, CDR1 is MNHEY and CDR2 is SVGAGI.